These 3 T cell receptor beta chains were sequenced from one sample in a study of control samples from healthy donors and cancer patients. Measured with immunoSEQ multiplex PCR; TCRdb has only the in-frame clones, and not every one. The sample consists of about 81,000 clones, approximately 94% of them appearing once. Input material: blood. These receptor sequences come from a woman younger than 35 in good health.

This clone appeared a single time. This chain uses TRBV5-8 with TRBJ1-3; 9 bases line up with TRBD1. Per the germline V gene, CDR1 is SGHTS and CDR2 is YDEGEE. This CDR3 has 15 amino acids. J was trimmed by 2 bases and V by 4 bases; bases with no gene match: 4. Here the CDR3 reads CASSPWTGAGNTIYF. CDR3 nucleotides: TGTGCCAGCAGCCCCTGGACAGGGGCTGGAAACACCATATATTTT.

This chain joins TRBV3-1 (or the pseudogene TRBV3-2) and TRBJ2-7, with D uncertain. V dropped 3 bases and J dropped 5 bases, with 5 bases sitting between them. CDR1 is LGHDT and CDR2 is YNNKEL in the germline V gene (reference sequence). The CDR3 totals 11 residues. The DNA of the CDR3 is TGTGCCAGCAGCCAGTATCACGAGCAGTACTTC. Encoded protein: CASSQYHEQYF.

This sequence joins TRBV6-4 and TRBJ2-3; D possibly corresponds to TRBD2 (6 bases). Per the germline V gene, CDR1 is MRHNA and CDR2 is SNTAGT. The CDR3 is 14 residues long. Trimming shortened V by 7 bases and J by 0 bases, and 11 bases separated the two germline ends. The CDR3 reads CASKMGGSTDTQYF. The CDR3 nucleotides read TGTGCCAGCAAAATGGGAGGAAGCACAGATACGCAGTATTTT.